This entry lists 7 T cell receptor beta chains sequenced from one sample in a study of T cells after yellow fever vaccination. In TCRdb, the 5' RACE reads were re-called with MiXCR into one record per CDR3 protein. The sample gives 500,000 to 650,000 distinct CDR3 sequences, 13% of which show up once; about an eighth is in the top ten. The material was PBMCs, obtained on the day of the yellow fever booster vaccination. All receptors derive from a man aged 25 to 40 who received the YFV17D yellow fever vaccine.

This chain joins TRBV5-4 and TRBJ1-1; D is possibly TRBD1 (5 bases). Deletions cut 4 bases from V and 0 bases from J, with 16 bases between. The CDR3 consists of 16 residues. Germline V gene data show CDR1 as SGHNT and CDR2 as YYREEE (reference sequence). Here the CDR3 reads CASSNAPGRVNTEAFF. As DNA, the CDR3 is TGTGCCAGCAGCAACGCCCCAGGGCGAGTGAACACTGAAGCTTTCTTT.

As DNA, the CDR3 is TGTGCCAGCAGGGGGACTTTCACCTGCGAGCAGTACTTC. This encodes CASRGTFTCEQYF. This chain joins TRBV5-5 and TRBJ2-7, with D maybe TRBD2 (6 bases). CDR3 length: 13 amino acids. Germline V gene data show CDR1 as SGHKS and CDR2 as YYEKEE (reference sequence). Trimming took off 5 bases at V and 6 bases at J, with 15 bases between the two ends.

This clonotype appeared a few times. V gene TRBV10-2 combines with J gene TRBJ2-7; tentatively, D is TRBD2 (5 bases). Trimming cost V 0 bases and J 2 bases, with 11 bases left between them. Germline lookup yields CDR1 WSHSY and CDR2 SAAADI. The CDR3 has 15 amino acids. The CDR3 is CASSESEAGTYEQYF. In DNA, the CDR3 is TGCGCCAGCAGTGAGTCGGAGGCAGGTACCTACGAGCAGTACTTC.

This clonotype was seen a handful of times. At one boundary the junction diverges from the germline segment, which might be a read error. The chain has TRBV5-8 and TRBJ2-7, with TRBD2 as a possible D gene (6 bases). The CDR3 has 14 amino acids. The germline V gene encodes CDR1 SGHTS and CDR2 YDEGEE. The CDR3 protein is CASSRIGGPYEQHF. CDR3 DNA sequence: TGTGCCAGCAGCCGCATCGGAGGGCCTTACGAGCAGCACTTC. Using reference TRBV5-8 and TRBJ2-7 for the parts outside the CDR3, the full variable domain is EAGVTQSPTHLIKTRGQQATLRCSPISGHTSVYWYQQALGLGLQFLLWYDEGEERNRGNFPPRFSGRQFPNYSSELNVNALELEDSALYLCASSRIGGPYEQHFGPGTRLTVT.

This chain connects TRBV27 to TRBJ2-3, with D possibly matching TRBD2 (6 bases). Germline CDR1 and CDR2: MNHEY and SMNVEV (reference sequence). V shed 5 bases and J shed 0 bases, with 12 bases lying between them. This CDR3 contains 15 residues. The CDR3 loop is CASSGLATSTDTQYF. In DNA, the CDR3 is TGTGCCAGCAGTGGGCTAGCGACTAGCACAGATACGCAGTATTTT.

In its sample, this clonotype was seen a few times. V is TRBV4-2 and J is TRBJ2-1; 16 bases align to TRBD2. The CDR3 covers 20 residues. CDR1 is LGHNA and CDR2 is YNFKEQ in the germline V gene. The junction had 6 bases not matched to a gene; V was cut back by 1 base and J by 0 bases. The CDR3 DNA sequence: TGTGCCAGCAGCCAAGTGGGGGGACTAGCGGGAGGGAACTCCTACAATGAGCAGTTCTTC. Translating it yields CASSQVGGLAGGNSYNEQFF.

This clonotype has only a few counts. CDR3 DNA: TGTGCCAGCGGTCCCTCAGGGTTCACTGAAGCTTTCTTT. Protein product: CASGPSGFTEAFF. This chain connects TRBV12-3 or TRBV12-4 to TRBJ1-1; D may be TRBD1 (5 bases). V gave up 8 bases and J gave up 4 bases, with 14 bases separating them. The CDR3 covers 13 residues.